The sequence of this T cell receptor (beta chain) was determined in a study of OX40 agonist ivuxolimab in advanced cancers. Overall study: Intravenous ivuxolimab at 0.01 to 10 mg/kg was given to patients every 2 weeks. Patients were roughly 83% male with ages roughly 23 to 79, mean roughly 64.

TCRdb keeps only in-frame clones here, not all; method: immunoSEQ multiplex PCR. The data hold around 26,000 clones, with around 86% observed a single time. Worth noting for this clone: Its antigen is as yet unknown.

Whole-study results and caveats: CD4+ and CD8+ T cells in blood underwent clonal expansion by week 6 at 0.1 to 3.0 mg/kg.

This CDR3 is 15 amino acids long. V lost 3 bases, J lost 2 bases, and 14 bases lay in between. In germline, CDR1 is SQVTM, CDR2 ANQGSEA. Sampled blood was obtained at baseline, cycle 4 day 1, and cycle 7 day 1. The V call is TRBV29-1, the J call TRBJ2-1; D remains ambiguous. The sequence derives from an adult with an advanced solid tumor such as melanoma, head and neck, liver or kidney cancer. The sample consisted of CD4+ or CD8+ T cells sorted from blood, taken in a trial of the OX40 agonist ivuxolimab. CDR3 amino acids: CSVEGLAVAYNEQFF. The CDR3 nucleotides are TGCAGCGTTGAGGGCCTCGCGGTCGCCTACAATGAGCAGTTCTTC.